Below, 24 T cell receptor beta chains from the same sample are listed, as sequenced in a study of blood T cell repertoires in COVID-19. TCRdb's copy holds only in-frame clones and misses some; the assay was immunoSEQ multiplex PCR. The table shows about 77,000 clones, with under 95% occurring only once. Sequenced sample: peripheral blood. The receptors derive from a woman older than 75 with active or convalescent COVID-19.

This chain uses TRBV4-2 with TRBJ2-3, with 13 bases aligning to TRBD2. The CDR3 is made up of 16 amino acids. With V trimmed by 3 bases and J by 7 bases, 7 bases remained unmatched. The germline CDR1 and CDR2 sequences are LGHNA and YNFKEQ. CDR3 sequence (DNA): TGTGCCAGCAGCCATGAAACTAGCGGGGGGGCCCATACGCAGTATTTT. The encoded protein is CASSHETSGGAHTQYF.

The gene calls are TRBV14 and TRBJ1-1, with 7 bases fitting TRBD1. Trimming at V came to 2 bases and at J to 4 bases, leaving 7 bases not matched to a gene. Germline V gene sequence: CDR1 SGHDN, CDR2 FVKESK. This CDR3 region has 15 residues. This CDR3 reads CASSQRRGLGTEAFF. CDR3 in DNA: TGTGCCAGCAGCCAAAGAAGGGGGCTGGGCACTGAAGCTTTCTTT.

The chain combines TRBV6-5 with TRBJ2-1; D is possibly TRBD2 (5 bases). The germline gives CDR1 MNHEY, CDR2 SVGAGI. Trimming shortened V by 6 bases and J by 9 bases, and 12 bases separated the two germline ends. This CDR3 contains 12 residues. The CDR3 loop reads CASSRTGIEQFF. The CDR3 nucleotides are TGTGCCAGCAGCCGGACTGGAATTGAGCAGTTCTTC.

The chain couples TRBV5-1 to TRBJ1-1, with 7 bases lining up with TRBD1. With V trimmed by 4 bases and J by 1 base, 7 bases remained unmatched. CDR3 length: 15 residues. From germline, CDR1 is SGHRS and CDR2 YFSETQ. CDR3 sequence (DNA): TGCGCCAGCAGCCCGACGACAGGGACGAACACTGAAGCTTTCTTT. Translated: CASSPTTGTNTEAFF.

The CDR3 loop reads CAIRQGGDTEAFF. The DNA for the CDR3 is TGTGCCATCAGACAGGGGGGTGACACTGAAGCTTTCTTT. The chain couples TRBV6-5 to TRBJ1-1, with 9 bases lining up with TRBD1. V was pared by 10 bases and J by 3 bases, with 6 bases of the junction left unmatched. This CDR3 spans 13 amino acids. Germline loops: CDR1 MNHEY, CDR2 SVGAGI.

This clone was picked up one time. The chain uses TRBV6-2 or TRBV6-3 and TRBJ1-4, with D possibly TRBD1 on 6 matching bases. Per the germline V gene, CDR1 is MNHEY and CDR2 is SVGEGT. The CDR3 is 15 amino acids. With 5 bases removed from V and 4 bases from J, the gap between germline ends came to 14 bases. The CDR3 DNA sequence: TGTGCCAGCAGTCTCAGGGGAGACTTTAATGAAAAACTGTTTTTT. Translating it yields CASSLRGDFNEKLFF.

The chain combines TRBV27 with TRBJ2-3; D possibly uses TRBD1 or TRBD2 (5 bases each). The germline CDR1 and CDR2 sequences are MNHEY and SMNVEV (reference sequence). Trimming took 10 bases from V and 2 from J, leaving 22 bases between them. The length of the CDR3 is 16 residues. In DNA form, the CDR3 reads TGTGCCACCAGGAGGTGGCAGGGCGCCCACACAGATACGCAGTATTTT. It encodes CATRRWQGAHTDTQYF.

The rearrangement links TRBV3-1 (or the pseudogene TRBV3-2) to TRBJ2-5; D might be TRBD1 (6 bases). The germline CDR1 and CDR2 sequences are LGHDT and YNNKEL (reference sequence). The V and J ends lost 4 bases and 5 bases respectively, with 17 bases between them. CDR3 size: 15 residues. CDR3 amino acids: CASSRSRGSGETQYF. CDR3 coding DNA: TGTGCCAGCAGCCGGTCCAGGGGCTCGGGGGAGACCCAGTACTTC.

The chain couples TRBV5-1 to TRBJ2-1; the D gene is possibly TRBD2 (6 bases). V was trimmed by 4 bases and J by 4 bases, leaving 15 bases between them. The germline CDR1 and CDR2 sequences are SGHRS and YFSETQ. CDR3 length: 15 amino acids. CDR3 protein: CASSIPGLPYNEQFF. The CDR3 DNA reads TGCGCCAGCAGCATACCGGGACTTCCTTACAATGAGCAGTTCTTC.

In DNA form, the CDR3 reads TGTGCCAGTAGTATATTGGACAGCCAGACCGGGGAGCTGTTTTTT. Protein sequence: CASSILDSQTGELFF. This chain links TRBV19 with TRBJ2-2; D is possibly TRBD1 (6 bases). Germline V gene data show CDR1 as LNHDA and CDR2 as SQIVND (reference sequence). The CDR3 covers 15 residues. The V gene lost 2 bases and the J gene lost 5 bases, with 12 bases spanning the gap. The variable domain in full, with the rest retrieved from reference TRBV19 and TRBJ2-2, is DGGITQSPKYLFRKEGQNVTLSCEQNLNHDAMYWYRQDPGQGLRLIYYSQIVNDFQKGDIAEGYSVSREKKESFPLTVTSAQKNPTAFYLCASSILDSQTGELFFGEGSRLTVL.

The rearrangement joins TRBV23-1 to TRBJ2-1; 9 bases agree with TRBD1. TRBV23-1 is labeled an ORF, and its function is uncertain. Unmatched junction bases numbered 20, after V lost 2 bases and J lost 0 bases. The CDR3 length is 22 residues. CDR3 DNA sequence: TGCGCCAGCAGTCAAGCGCAATCGCCGGGACAGGGTAGAGGTAGCTCCTACAATGAGCAGTTCTTC. Its translation: CASSQAQSPGQGRGSSYNEQFF.

The rearrangement links TRBV10-3 to TRBJ1-5; tentative D call: TRBD1 (6 bases). The CDR3 consists of 14 residues. From germline, CDR1 is ENHRY and CDR2 SYGVKD. Between the trimmed V and J ends, which lost 4 bases and 5 bases, there was a span of 12 bases. This CDR3 is CAISGGGSHQPQHF. The CDR3 DNA is TGTGCCATCAGTGGCGGGGGCAGCCATCAGCCCCAGCATTTT.

The CDR3 spells CASSPGQGLPYEQYF. Here the CDR3 DNA reads TGCGCCAGCAGCCCCGGACAGGGCCTCCCCTACGAGCAGTACTTC. The chain employs TRBV5-1 and TRBJ2-7, with 8 bases fitting TRBD1. The CDR3 extends over 15 amino acids. V shed 4 bases, J shed 2 bases, and the junction held 8 bases outside the gene matches. Germline V lookup: CDR1 SGHRS, CDR2 YFSETQ.

As to this clone: The junction and the germline gene differ at one end; a read error may be behind it. The CDR3 DNA reads TGTGCCAGCAGTCACTCGGGACTTGTTTATGGCTACACCTTC. Its protein product is CASSHSGLVYGYTF. This chain connects TRBV6-2 or TRBV6-3 to TRBJ1-2, with TRBD1 as a possible D gene (5 bases). CDR3 length: 14 amino acids. Per germline, CDR1 MNHEY and CDR2 SVGEGT.

The chain links TRBV3-1 (or the pseudogene TRBV3-2) to TRBJ2-3; D is undetermined. The CDR3 sequence is 12 residues long. Per germline, CDR1 LGHDT and CDR2 YNNKEL (reference sequence). V was shortened by 1 base and J by 6 bases, with 5 bases between the two germline ends. The CDR3 DNA follows: TGTGCCAGCAGCCAAGTGGAGGATACGCAGTATTTT. It is translated as CASSQVEDTQYF.

The rearrangement joins TRBV28 to TRBJ1-3; D call uncertain. The CDR3 is 14 amino acids. The V gene lost 6 bases and the J gene lost 1 base, with 10 bases spanning the gap. Germline V gene data show CDR1 as MDHEN and CDR2 as SYDVKM. CDR3 sequence reads: CASRAQWSGNTIYF. The CDR3, as DNA: TGTGCCAGCAGAGCCCAATGGTCTGGAAACACCATATATTTT.

V gene TRBV19 combines with J gene TRBJ1-2; 8 nucleotides line up with TRBD1. V trimming: 4 bases; J trimming: 0 bases; junction bases outside the gene matches: 13. Germline values: CDR1 LNHDA, CDR2 SQIVND (reference sequence). The CDR3 is made up of 18 amino acids. CDR3 region: CASSTSPPDREANYGYTF. CDR3 nucleotide sequence: TGTGCCAGTAGTACTAGCCCACCGGACAGGGAGGCTAACTATGGCTACACCTTC.

This chain joins TRBV28 and TRBJ1-4; D perhaps matches TRBD1 (5 bases). This CDR3 has 16 amino acids. CDR1 and CDR2 from the germline V gene are MDHEN and SYDVKM. V was trimmed by 5 bases and J by 0 bases, leaving 13 bases between them. CDR3 coding DNA: TGTGCCAGCAGTCTGGACACTATATCAACTAATGAAAAACTGTTTTTT. Encoded protein: CASSLDTISTNEKLFF.

This chain joins TRBV28 and TRBJ1-1, with 7 positions matching TRBD1. The germline gives CDR1 MDHEN, CDR2 SYDVKM. This CDR3 comprises 13 residues. V was pared by 6 bases and J by 5 bases, with 6 bases of the junction left unmatched. CDR3 DNA: TGTGCCAGCAGCCAGGGGGTTGAGACTGAAGCTTTCTTT. Its protein is CASSQGVETEAFF.

The chain is built from TRBV6-6 and TRBJ1-4; 8 bases are shared with TRBD1. Trimming cost V 5 bases and J 3 bases; bases outside gene matches: 11. From germline, CDR1 is MNHNY and CDR2 SVGAGI (reference sequence). The length of the CDR3 is 17 residues. The CDR3 sequence is CASSPKTTGAANEKLFF. Here the CDR3 DNA reads TGTGCCAGCAGTCCAAAAACGACAGGGGCGGCTAATGAAAAACTGTTTTTT.

The chain carries TRBV27 and TRBJ2-7, with 9 bases matching TRBD2. CDR1 and CDR2 from the germline V gene are MNHEY and SMNVEV (reference sequence). This CDR3 contains 13 residues. The V gene end was trimmed by 5 bases and the J gene end by 4 bases; junction bases not matched to a gene: 3. The CDR3 is CASSLGLAYEQYF. CDR3 nucleotides: TGTGCCAGCAGTCTGGGACTAGCTTACGAGCAGTACTTC.

The CDR3 protein is CSVATGNGYTF. For the CDR3, the DNA is TGCAGCGTTGCTACAGGGAATGGCTACACCTTC. This chain uses TRBV29-1 with TRBJ1-2; weak D call: TRBD1 (6 bases). Germline V gene sequence: CDR1 SQVTM, CDR2 ANQGSEA. This CDR3 has 11 amino acids. V gave up 4 bases and J gave up 6 bases, with 9 bases separating them.

This chain joins TRBV19 and TRBJ1-6; TRBD1 matches 8 bases. V dropped 3 bases and J dropped 15; count of bases not matched to a gene: 1. The CDR3 contains 11 residues. Germline V CDR1 and CDR2: LNHDA, SQIVND (reference sequence). This CDR3 is CASSIGQGLHF. DNA of the CDR3: TGTGCCAGTAGTATTGGACAGGGCCTCCACTTT.

J is TRBJ1-6 and V is TRBV28, with 7 bases lining up with TRBD1. The CDR3 loop spans 14 amino acids. Unmatched junction bases numbered 3, after V lost 3 bases and J lost 7 bases. The germline V gene encodes CDR1 MDHEN and CDR2 SYDVKM. CDR3 in amino acids: CASSLDRLNSPLHF. Written as DNA, the CDR3 is TGTGCCAGCAGTTTGGACAGGCTCAATTCACCCCTCCACTTT.